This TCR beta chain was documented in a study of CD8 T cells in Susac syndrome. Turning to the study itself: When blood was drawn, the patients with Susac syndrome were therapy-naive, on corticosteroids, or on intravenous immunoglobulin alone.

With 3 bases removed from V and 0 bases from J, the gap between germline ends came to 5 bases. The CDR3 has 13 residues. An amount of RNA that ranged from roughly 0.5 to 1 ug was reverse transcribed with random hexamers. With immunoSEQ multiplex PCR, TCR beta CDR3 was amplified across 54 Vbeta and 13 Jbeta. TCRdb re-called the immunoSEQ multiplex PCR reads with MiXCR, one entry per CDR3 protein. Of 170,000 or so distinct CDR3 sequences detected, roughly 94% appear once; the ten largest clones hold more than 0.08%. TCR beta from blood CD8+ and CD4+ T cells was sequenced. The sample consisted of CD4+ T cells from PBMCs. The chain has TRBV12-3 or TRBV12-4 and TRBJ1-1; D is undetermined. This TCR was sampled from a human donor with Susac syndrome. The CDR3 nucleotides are TGTGCCAGCAGTTTTAATATGAACACTGAAGCTTTCTTT. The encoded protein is CASSFNMNTEAFF.